These 27 T cell receptor beta chains originate from one sample sequenced in a study of blood T cell repertoires in COVID-19 (dated by TCRdb to 2018 to 2020). Libraries came from the immunoSEQ multiplex PCR assay. Not all clones reach the TCRdb copy of this immuneACCESS table, which keeps in-frame sequences only. Checked studies attribute under half of the gap to unresolved V genes and leave the rest unexplained. The sample table contains 450,000 to 500,000 clones; only one count was recorded for 80% to 90% of them. The ten largest make up approximately 3.2% of the sample. The sequenced sample consisted of peripheral blood. These TCRs come from a human donor in a cohort sampled during active COVID-19.

The chain links TRBV7-3 to TRBJ2-1, with D unclear. The germline V and J ends were trimmed by 5 bases and 5 bases, with 13 bases remaining between them. This CDR3 comprises 14 residues. From germline, CDR1 is SGHTA and CDR2 FQGTGA. The CDR3 spells CASSLGGRNNEQFF. In DNA form, the CDR3 reads TGTGCCAGCAGCCTCGGCGGCCGGAACAATGAGCAGTTCTTC.

The rearrangement links TRBV3-1 (or the pseudogene TRBV3-2) to TRBJ2-3, with D possibly being TRBD2 (6 bases). The CDR3 length is 16 residues. From germline, CDR1 is LGHDT and CDR2 YNNKEL (reference sequence). V lost 3 bases and J lost 1, with 14 bases in between. Here the CDR3 reads CASSHTVRGGTDTQYF. Here the CDR3 DNA reads TGTGCCAGCAGCCATACGGTCCGCGGGGGCACAGATACGCAGTATTTT.

The CDR3: CATSDLSSGGTDTQYF. The DNA of the CDR3 is TGTGCCACCAGTGATTTGTCCTCAGGGGGCACAGATACGCAGTATTTT. This chain connects TRBV24-1 to TRBJ2-3; TRBD1 is a possible D gene (6 bases). CDR1 is KGHDR and CDR2 is SFDVKD in the germline V gene. The CDR3 covers 16 residues. The ends were cut back, 0 bases at V and 1 base at J, with 10 bases in the middle.

The rearrangement links TRBV28 to TRBJ2-5, with D maybe TRBD1 (5 bases). Germline CDR1 is MDHEN and CDR2 is SYDVKM. V was cut by 5 bases and J by 0 bases, with 7 bases left in between. The CDR3 length is 13 residues. The CDR3 bases are TGTGCCAGCAGTCCGGACAACCAAGAGACCCAGTACTTC. Its protein product is CASSPDNQETQYF.

The V call is TRBV9, the J call TRBJ2-5; maybe TRBD1 (5 bases). Trimming stripped 0 bases from V and 2 bases from J, with 11 bases between. There are 15 residues in the CDR3. The germline V gene encodes CDR1 SGDLS and CDR2 YYNGEE. CDR3 amino acids: CASSVAHDRQETQYF. DNA for the CDR3: TGTGCCAGCAGCGTAGCGCACGACAGACAAGAGACCCAGTACTTC.

The chain recombines TRBV19 with TRBJ2-7, with TRBD2 matching 7 bases. Germline V gene sequence: CDR1 LNHDA, CDR2 SQIVND (reference sequence). V trimming: 5 bases; J trimming: 2 bases; junction bases outside the gene matches: 12. The CDR3 totals 16 residues. CDR3 sequence reads: CASSYLASGRTYEQYF. The CDR3 DNA reads TGTGCCAGTAGTTACTTAGCTAGCGGAAGGACCTACGAGCAGTACTTC.

The chain recombines TRBV11-2 with TRBJ2-3; tentatively, D is TRBD2 (5 bases). Germline CDR1 reads SGHAT; CDR2 reads FQNNGV. V was clipped by 10 bases and J by 6 bases, with 11 bases between them. The CDR3 contains 11 residues. DNA for the CDR3: TGTGCCACCGCGGGCCGCGATACGCAGTATTTT. This gives the protein CATAGRDTQYF.

The chain employs TRBV5-4 and TRBJ1-2; unclear D gene. The ends were cut back, 0 bases at V and 5 bases at J, with 20 bases in the middle. This CDR3 is built from 17 residues. Germline CDR1 and CDR2: SGHNT and YYREEE (reference sequence). CDR3 amino acids: CASSLDVGAASIYGYTF. The CDR3 DNA is TGTGCCAGCAGCTTGGACGTCGGAGCCGCTTCTATTTATGGCTACACCTTC.

This sequence joins TRBV9 and TRBJ2-3, with D possibly TRBD2 on 5 matching bases. The CDR3 consists of 15 residues. Germline CDR1 SGDLS, CDR2 YYNGEE. Trimming took off 1 base at V and 1 base at J, with 10 bases between the two ends. DNA for the CDR3: TGTGCCAGCAGCGTAACGGGGAGTGGCACAGATACGCAGTATTTT. Translated, it gives CASSVTGSGTDTQYF.

The chain carries TRBV11-2 and TRBJ1-2, with 7 nucleotides matching TRBD1. Germline assignment: CDR1 SGHAT and CDR2 FQNNGV. This CDR3 region has 16 residues. J gave up 5 bases and V 0 bases, and 9 bases lay outside the gene matches. This CDR3 is CASSLDHPTGIYGYTF. The CDR3, as DNA: TGTGCCAGCAGCTTAGACCATCCGACAGGGATTTATGGCTACACCTTC. The whole variable domain, remainder taken from reference TRBV11-2 and TRBJ1-2, is EAGVAQSPRYKIIEKRQSVAFWCNPISGHATLYWYQQILGQGPKLLIQFQNNGVVDDSQLPKDRFSAERLKGVDSTLKIQPAKLEDSAVYLCASSLDHPTGIYGYTFGSGTRLTVV.

The CDR3 bases are TGTGCCAGCAGCCAAGGTCCCCTGCGGGAGGGCCAAGAGACCCAGTACTTC. Amino acids: CASSQGPLREGQETQYF. The chain combines TRBV3-1 (or the pseudogene TRBV3-2) with TRBJ2-5; the match to TRBD2 covers 9 bases. Trimming took 1 base from V and 1 from J; bases not matched to a gene: 7. Looked up from germline, CDR1 is LGHDT and CDR2 is YNNKEL (reference sequence). This CDR3 has 17 amino acids.

This chain uses TRBV6-5 with TRBJ1-1; D is uncertain. The V and J ends lost 4 bases and 0 bases respectively, with 9 bases between them. Germline V gene lookup returns CDR1 MNHEY and CDR2 SVGAGI. CDR3 length: 14 amino acids. This CDR3 is CASSFTEMNTEAFF. CDR3 DNA sequence: TGTGCCAGCAGTTTTACAGAAATGAACACTGAAGCTTTCTTT.

V gene TRBV27 combines with J gene TRBJ2-1, with 10 bases that match TRBD2. CDR3 length: 15 residues. Germline V gene lookup returns CDR1 MNHEY and CDR2 SMNVEV (reference sequence). V lost 7 bases to trimming and J lost 8 bases; unmatched junction nucleotides: 11. The CDR3 DNA reads TGTGCCAGCAAAGATAGCGGGAGGTGGGGGGATGAGCAGTTCTTC. It encodes CASKDSGRWGDEQFF.

This CDR3 reads CASSLGRTGIGYTF. The CDR3 nucleotides read TGTGCCAGCAGCTTAGGGAGAACAGGGATTGGCTACACCTTC. This rearrangement joins TRBV11-2 to TRBJ1-2, with a weak D call TRBD1 (6 bases). The CDR3 contains 14 residues. Trimming pared 1 base from V and 7 bases from J, leaving 13 bases between. The germline V gene encodes CDR1 SGHAT and CDR2 FQNNGV.

The chain employs TRBV19 and TRBJ1-1; D is perhaps TRBD1 (5 bases). The CDR3 has 15 amino acids. CDR1 LNHDA and CDR2 SQIVND come from the germline V gene (reference sequence). V lost 1 base to trimming and J lost 2 bases, with 11 bases between them. CDR3 nucleotides: TGTGCCAGTAGTATAGTGATCCAGGGAAACACTGAAGCTTTCTTT. Translation: CASSIVIQGNTEAFF.

This chain joins TRBV19 and TRBJ2-7, with D tentatively TRBD1 (6 bases). V lost 5 bases and J lost 0, with 17 bases in between. The CDR3 consists of 16 residues. The germline gives CDR1 LNHDA, CDR2 SQIVND (reference sequence). DNA for the CDR3: TGTGCCAGTAGTGCTCCCGGGCAGGGGCACTCCTACGAGCAGTACTTC. The encoded protein is CASSAPGQGHSYEQYF.

This chain uses TRBV30 with TRBJ2-1; TRBD1 is a possible D gene (6 bases). V dropped 7 bases and J dropped 5 bases, with 27 bases sitting between them. The CDR3 consists of 17 residues. Germline CDR1 and CDR2: GTSNPN and SVGIG (reference sequence). CDR3 region: CAYIQGSIEPRDNEQFF. DNA for the CDR3: TGTGCCTACATACAGGGTTCTATAGAGCCGAGGGACAATGAGCAGTTCTTC.

DNA of the CDR3: TGTGCCAGCAGTTACCGAGGGGGTCACCAGCCCCAGCATTTT. Translated: CASSYRGGHQPQHF. The chain couples TRBV6-2 or TRBV6-3 to TRBJ1-5; D perhaps matches TRBD1 (6 bases). Trimming stripped 2 bases from V and 7 bases from J, with 12 bases between. The CDR3 covers 14 residues. CDR1 is MNHEY, CDR2 SVGEGT, per germline.

This clone was observed a single time. V and J are TRBV11-2 and TRBJ2-7, with D unresolved. V shed 3 bases and J shed 3 bases, with 15 bases lying between them. CDR1 is SGHAT, CDR2 FQNNGV, per germline. This CDR3 comprises 15 residues. The CDR3 DNA reads as TGTGCCAGCAGCTTCTCGGCAGCGCTGGACTACGAGCAGTACTTC. This sequence encodes CASSFSAALDYEQYF.

The chain combines TRBV29-1 with TRBJ1-2; TRBD1 matches 7 bases. Germline V CDR1 and CDR2: SQVTM, ANQGSEA. The CDR3 totals 11 residues. Losses at the gene ends were 5 bases for V and 5 bases for J; bases not matched to a gene: 2. In nucleotides, the CDR3 is TGCAGCGTTCAGACAGGGTATGGCTACACCTTC. Translation gives CSVQTGYGYTF. The whole variable domain, remainder taken from reference TRBV29-1 and TRBJ1-2, is SAVISQKPSRDICQRGTSLTIQCQVDSQVTMMFWYRQQPGQSLTLIATANQGSEATYESGFVIDKFPISRPNLTFSTLTVSNMSPEDSSIYLCSVQTGYGYTFGSGTRLTVV.

Worth noting for this clone: Relative to the germline gene, one junction end is altered; a read error may explain this. The V and J genes are TRBV28 and TRBJ2-7; 7 bases map to TRBD1. The length of the CDR3 is 14 residues. Germline CDR1 MDHEN, CDR2 SYDVKM. This CDR3 reads CVSSKGQRAHEQYF. Written as DNA, the CDR3 is TGTGTCAGCAGTAAGGGACAGAGGGCCCACGAGCAGTACTTC.

The chain employs TRBV10-3 and TRBJ2-1, with 12 nucleotides matching TRBD2. CDR1 and CDR2 (germline): ENHRY, SYGVKD. J gave up 13 bases and V 10 bases, and 8 bases lay outside the gene matches. The CDR3 has 12 residues. This CDR3 is CATRLAGVPQFF. In nucleotides, the CDR3 is TGTGCCACGAGACTAGCGGGGGTGCCTCAGTTCTTC.

The CDR3, as DNA: TGTGCCAGCAGCTTGGGGGACAGGGAAGAGGTCTATGGCTACACCTTC. This encodes CASSLGDREEVYGYTF. The chain recombines TRBV5-6 with TRBJ1-2; 9 bases map to TRBD1. The CDR3 covers 16 residues. The trim removed 0 bases at V and 4 bases at J, leaving 7 bases unmatched. The germline V gene has CDR1 SGHDT and CDR2 YYEEEE. Complete variable domain (other parts from reference TRBV5-6 and TRBJ1-2): DAGVTQSPTHLIKTRGQQVTLRCSPKSGHDTVSWYQQALGQGPQFIFQYYEEEERQRGNFPDRFSGHQFPNYSSELNVNALLLGDSALYLCASSLGDREEVYGYTFGSGTRLTVV.

This clone was counted only a few times. The chain joins TRBV5-1 to TRBJ2-2, with D tentatively TRBD2 (6 bases). The germline V gene encodes CDR1 SGHRS and CDR2 YFSETQ. This CDR3 has 14 residues. The V gene lost 1 base and the J gene lost 3 bases, with 7 bases spanning the gap. CDR3 nucleotides: TGCGCCAGCAGCTTGCCTAGCGACACCGGGGAGCTGTTTTTT. Translation: CASSLPSDTGELFF.

The chain recombines TRBV3-1 (or the pseudogene TRBV3-2) with TRBJ1-2, with D possibly TRBD1 on 6 matching bases. This CDR3 has 13 amino acids. CDR1 LGHDT and CDR2 YNNKEL come from the germline V gene (reference sequence). V gave up 0 bases and J gave up 8 bases, with 10 bases separating them. CDR3 amino acids: CASSQEGGGGYTF. In nucleotides, the CDR3 is TGTGCCAGCAGCCAAGAAGGGGGTGGCGGCTACACCTTC.

The V and J genes are TRBV4-3 and TRBJ1-6; D is possibly TRBD1 (5 bases). Trimming took off 5 bases at V and 7 bases at J, with 15 bases between the two ends. The CDR3 has 15 amino acids. Germline CDR1 reads LGHNA; CDR2 reads YSLEER. The CDR3 DNA follows: TGCGCCAGCAGCGCCAGGGCGTCGGGCAATTCACCCCTCCACTTT. Amino acid sequence: CASSARASGNSPLHF.

This chain connects TRBV15 to TRBJ2-1; D might be TRBD1 (6 bases). The CDR3 is 15 amino acids. Per germline, CDR1 LNHNV and CDR2 YYDKDF (reference sequence). Trimming shortened V by 5 bases and J by 8 bases, and 19 bases separated the two germline ends. The CDR3 is CATSVQTRTVDEQFF. The CDR3 DNA follows: TGTGCCACCAGCGTCCAGACCCGGACAGTTGATGAGCAGTTCTTC. Complete variable domain (other parts from reference TRBV15 and TRBJ2-1): DAMVIQNPRYQVTQFGKPVTLSCSQTLNHNVMYWYQQKSSQAPKLLFHYYDKDFNNEADTPDNFQSRRPNTSFCFLDIRSPGLGDTAMYLCATSVQTRTVDEQFFGPGTRLTVL.